This paragraph covers one TCR beta chain sequence. Assay used: immunoSEQ multiplex PCR; TCRdb lists only in-frame clones, some missing. The data contain 200,000 to 300,000 clones, 75% to 90% of them singletons. The germline gives CDR1 LNHDA, CDR2 SQIVND (reference sequence). V dropped 7 bases and J dropped 8 bases, with 20 bases sitting between them. The CDR3 consists of 15 residues. The data derive from a study of blood T cell repertoires in COVID-19. Study details: The United States, Italy and Spain supplied acute and convalescent COVID-19 samples. PBMCs, B-cell-depleted T cells, or T cells were the source of the cDNA or gDNA that made up the material.

The genes are TRBV19 and TRBJ2-2; perhaps TRBD1 as D (5 bases). The receptor was isolated from a woman in her twenties or thirties who had recovered from COVID-19. The sequenced sample consisted of peripheral blood. CDR3 nucleotides: TGTGCCAGTACGAATCCTTGGACAACAAGAGGGGAGCTGTTTTTT. It is translated as CASTNPWTTRGELFF.